This record looks at one T cell receptor beta chain sequence and its context. The junction departs from the called germline gene at one end, perhaps through a read error. The method was immunoSEQ multiplex PCR; TCRdb's version includes in-frame clones alone and lacks a portion of them. The sample yields roughly 340,000 clones, more than 70% seen once. This entry belongs to a study of blood T cell repertoires in COVID-19. The CDR3 has 13 residues. The germline gives CDR1 SGHTA, CDR2 FQGNSA. The sample consisted of peripheral blood. This TCR was sampled from a woman in her thirties with COVID-19, enrolled during active disease. The chain recombines TRBV7-2 with TRBJ2-7; TRBD1 might be the D (6 bases). CDR3 amino acids: CASSPSRRDIPDF. In DNA form, the CDR3 reads TGTGCCAGCAGCCCGTCCCGCCGGGACATACCCGACTTC.